This T cell receptor beta chain derives from a study of shared T cell receptors in the human thymus. Germline V gene data show CDR1 as LGHNA and CDR2 as YSLEER. With 1 base clipped from V and 4 bases from J, the junction kept 7 bases outside the gene matches. The CDR3 sequence is 16 residues long. Using immunoSEQ multiplex PCR, the repertoire was profiled, and TCRdb retains in-frame clones only, with some absent. The sample carries 600,000 or so clones, around 87% recorded once. The data were also submitted as part of a second study, on human thymus T cells.

This sequence was found in a boy younger than two with a congenital heart defect. The chain is built from TRBV4-3 and TRBJ2-3; 8 bases align to TRBD2. Material: thymocytes. CDR3 region: CASSQAGGEGSDTQYF. CDR3 DNA: TGCGCCAGCAGCCAAGCCGGGGGGGAGGGGTCAGATACGCAGTATTTT.